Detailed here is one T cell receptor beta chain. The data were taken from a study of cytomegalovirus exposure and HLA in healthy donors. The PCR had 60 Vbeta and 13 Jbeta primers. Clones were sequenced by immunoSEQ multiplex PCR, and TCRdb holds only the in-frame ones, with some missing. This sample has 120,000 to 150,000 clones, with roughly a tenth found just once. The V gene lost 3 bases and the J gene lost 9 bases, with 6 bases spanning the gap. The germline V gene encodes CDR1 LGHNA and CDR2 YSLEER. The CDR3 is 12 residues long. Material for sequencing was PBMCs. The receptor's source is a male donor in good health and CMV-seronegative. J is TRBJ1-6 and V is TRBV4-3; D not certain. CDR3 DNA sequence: TGCGCCAGCAGCCAGGGGAGTTCACCCCTCCACTTT. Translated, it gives CASSQGSSPLHF.